Detailed here is one T cell receptor (beta chain). Profiling relied on immunoSEQ multiplex PCR, and the TCRdb table lists in-frame clones only, not all of them. Of 120,000 to 150,000 clones in the sample, 75% to 95% are singletons; the top ten hold about 7.6%. These data are taken from a study of control samples from healthy donors and cancer patients. The CDR3 is 15 residues long. V was trimmed by 5 bases and J by 1 base, leaving 13 bases between them. Germline assignment: CDR1 SNHLY and CDR2 FYNNEI. The V gene is TRBV2, the J gene TRBJ2-3; perhaps TRBD2 as D (5 bases). The sequenced sample consisted of blood. The receptor was derived from a young man in good health. CDR3 protein: CASSLTSGGTDTQYF. For the CDR3, the DNA is TGTGCCAGCAGTTTAACCTCCGGGGGCACAGATACGCAGTATTTT.